This is a list of T cell receptor beta chains from one sample in a study of OX40 agonist ivuxolimab in advanced cancers. The protocol was immunoSEQ multiplex PCR, while the TCRdb copy is restricted to in-frame clones and leaves out a portion. Among about 64,000 clones, roughly 87% were seen once, and the ten largest hold approximately 1.3%. This specimen was CD4+ or CD8+ T cells sorted from blood, taken in a trial of the OX40 agonist ivuxolimab. The receptors derive from an adult with an advanced solid tumor such as melanoma, head and neck, liver or kidney cancer. CDR3s include the opening cysteine and the closing phenylalanine or tryptophan. D genes are given only for firm matches. Clone size is not always given. Where it is, it says once, few, many or a class for expanded clones.

J gene	clone size	D gene	V gene	CDR3 protein	CDR3 DNA
TRBJ1-1	-	-	TRBV5-6	CASSLIAGEAFF	TGTGCCAGCAGCTTGATCGCGGGTGAAGCTTTCTTT
TRBJ1-3	-	-	TRBV6-1	CASSEPFSGNTIYF	TGTGCCAGCAGTGAACCCTTCTCTGGAAACACCATATATTTT
TRBJ2-2	few	TRBD2	TRBV25-1	CASSEGLAGTGELFF	TGTGCCAGCAGTGAGGGACTAGCGGGAACCGGGGAGCTGTTTTTT
TRBJ1-2	-	-	TRBV11-2	CASSLGNDYGYTF	TGTGCCAGCAGCTTAGGGAACGACTATGGCTACACCTTC
TRBJ1-5	-	-	TRBV6-1	CASSPTGGDGKPQHF	TGTGCCAGCAGCCCGACCGGCGGGGACGGAAAGCCCCAGCATTTT
TRBJ1-2	-	TRBD1	TRBV4-1	CASSQDDLRQGVNYGYTF	TGCGCCAGCAGCCAAGATGACCTCCGACAGGGTGTTAACTATGGCTACACCTTC
TRBJ2-7	-	TRBD1	TRBV19	CASSLTGGSIYEQYF	TGTGCCAGTAGCCTTACAGGGGGAAGTATATACGAGCAGTACTTC
TRBJ2-7	-	-	TRBV6-5	CASSARQGLYEQYF	TGTGCCAGCAGTGCAAGACAGGGACTCTACGAGCAGTACTTC
TRBJ2-1	-	-	TRBV14	CASSPGTRHNEQFF	TGTGCCAGCAGCCCCGGGACACGGCACAATGAGCAGTTCTTC
TRBJ2-3	-	-	TRBV7-8	CASSLEQSTDTQYF	TGTGCCAGCAGCTTAGAACAGAGCACAGATACGCAGTATTTT
TRBJ2-7	-	TRBD1	TRBV27	CASSILTGDVAEQYF	TGTGCCAGCAGCATCCTCACAGGGGACGTGGCCGAGCAGTACTTC
TRBJ2-7	-	-	TRBV29-1	CSVEDREAREPYEQYF	TGCAGCGTTGAAGATCGGGAAGCGAGGGAGCCCTACGAGCAGTACTTC
TRBJ2-2	-	-	TRBV7-7	CASSPGQYTGELFF	TGTGCTAGCAGCCCGGGGCAGTACACCGGGGAGCTGTTTTTT
TRBJ2-1	once	-	TRBV5-6	CASSLKVVEQFF	TGTGCCAGCAGCTTGAAAGTGGTTGAGCAGTTCTTC
TRBJ1-4	-	-	TRBV19	CVTARGHNEKLFF	TGTGTGACCGCCCGGGGTCACAATGAAAAACTGTTTTTT
TRBJ2-7	-	-	TRBV7-2	CASSLATGTGYEQYF	TGTGCCAGCAGCTTAGCGACGGGGACCGGCTACGAGCAGTACTTC
TRBJ2-7	-	TRBD1	TRBV19	CASSGQGISEQYF	TGTGCCAGTAGTGGACAGGGGATTTCCGAGCAGTACTTC
TRBJ1-2	-	-	TRBV15	CATSRETATPVKGYTF	TGTGCCACCAGCAGAGAGACCGCGACGCCGGTTAAGGGCTACACCTTC
TRBJ2-7	few	-	TRBV7-3	CASSFSGPQQRQYF	TGTGCCAGCAGCTTCTCAGGTCCCCAACAACGGCAGTACTTC
TRBJ2-3	once	-	TRBV11-3	CASSLEADTDTQYF	TGTGCCAGCAGCTTAGAGGCAGACACAGATACGCAGTATTTT
TRBJ1-3	-	-	TRBV28	CASTPSGGGLSGNTIYF	TGTGCCAGCACCCCCTCCGGGGGCGGACTCTCTGGAAACACCATATATTTT
TRBJ1-4	-	-	TRBV28	CASSLSWQAANEKLFF	TGTGCCAGCAGTTTAAGTTGGCAGGCAGCTAATGAAAAACTGTTTTTT
TRBJ1-5	-	-	TRBV19	CASTREHQRPQHF	TGTGCCAGTACCCGGGAGCACCAGCGGCCCCAGCATTTT